Described below is a single T cell receptor (beta chain) sequence and its context. Its binding antigen is unknown. Within one base of it there is no much larger clone, and no base qualities were kept. This entry comes from a study of T-cell reconstitution after alpha-beta-depleted transplantation in children (TCRdb year 2016). For the wider study: The study quantitatively tracked T-cell immune reconstitution after TCRalphabeta/CD19-depleted allogeneic hematopoietic cell transplantation in children using TCR repertoire profiling.

The receptor library was made with PCR. Data came from an Illumina HiSeq 2500. Molecular barcoding was employed in the preparation of TCR libraries, with unique molecular identifiers being used to normalize TCRbeta repertoire quantification. TCRdb reanalyzed the raw reads on its own, using fastp at Q25 for trimming and MiXCR for clone calling, and kept in-frame beta chains. Each entry merges the rows of one CDR3 protein and shows their most common DNA and genes. The sample table holds about 460,000 distinct CDR3 sequences, of which 12% were seen once. Of the sample, around 6% falls within the top ten clones. CDR1 MNHEY and CDR2 SMNVEV are derived from the germline V gene (reference sequence). The cysteine opens and the phenylalanine closes a CDR3 of 16 amino acids. The CDR3 DNA has 48 bases and is translated from base 1. Deletion took 2 bases off V and 7 bases off J, with a span of 17 bases between the germline ends.

This TCR came from a human donor who donated a stem cell graft to a child with combined immunodeficiency. The source material was PBMCs from the stem cell graft donor, sampled from the stem cell graft. Here the chain combines TRBV27 and TRBJ2-2; the D region possibly corresponds to TRBD2 (6 bases align). CDR3 loop: CASSLGGGGLGGELFF. Read as DNA, the sequence is TGTGCCAGCAGTTTAGGGGGAGGAGGGCTTGGCGGGGAGCTGTTTTTT.